The 14 T cell receptor beta chains below were found in one sample sequenced in a study of blood T cells in healthy people across ages. The use of a sample-barcoded 5' primer and a J-beta primer mix characterized a second PCR of roughly 6 to 11 cycles. One entry per CDR3 protein, called by TCRdb with MiXCR from the 5' RACE reads. The sample lists 700,000 or so distinct CDR3 sequences, over 20% occurring once. Sequencing was done on a sample of blood. These receptors were taken from a man aged 65-85 years in good health.

In this sample, this clonotype turned up a few times. V usage is TRBV5-1 and J usage is TRBJ2-7; 11 nucleotides match TRBD1. This CDR3 has 15 residues. Per the germline V gene, CDR1 is SGHRS and CDR2 is YFSETQ. V was clipped by 4 bases and J by 2 bases; unmatched bases: 5. The CDR3 nucleotides are TGCGCCAGCAGCCCCCGGGACAGGGGGGCCTACGAGCAGTACTTC. It codes for CASSPRDRGAYEQYF.

This clonotype was seen many times. The rearrangement uses TRBV11-2 and TRBJ2-5; 9 positions agree with TRBD2. The CDR3 runs 15 residues. After removal of 3 bases from V and 4 bases from J, the junction contained 6 bases not matched to a gene. CDR1 is SGHAT and CDR2 is FQNNGV in the germline V gene. Here the CDR3 reads CASSFSSGVGETQYF. DNA for the CDR3: TGTGCCAGCAGCTTCTCTAGCGGGGTTGGAGAGACCCAGTACTTC.

This clonotype has more than one count but fewer than ten. The J gene is TRBJ1-2, the V gene TRBV12-3 or TRBV12-4; 7 nucleotides align to TRBD1. The V gene end was trimmed by 0 bases and the J gene end by 5 bases; junction bases not matched to a gene: 6. The CDR3 totals 15 residues. In nucleotides, the CDR3 is TGTGCCAGCAGTTTAGCGAAACAGGGGTGGTATGGCTACACCTTC. Translating gives CASSLAKQGWYGYTF.

In its sample, this clonotype was seen a few times. This chain joins TRBV24-1 and TRBJ2-2; D is uncertain. Trimming took 3 bases from V and 8 from J, leaving 15 bases between them. The CDR3 runs to 15 residues. Germline V CDR1 and CDR2: KGHDR, SFDVKD. This chain's CDR3 is CATSDTGPTQGELFF. CDR3 sequence (DNA): TGTGCCACCAGTGATACCGGGCCCACTCAGGGGGAGCTGTTTTTT.

This clonotype was seen a few times. The chain couples TRBV12-3 or TRBV12-4 to TRBJ1-4, with unresolved D. This CDR3 has 15 amino acids. V dropped 1 base and J dropped 3 bases, with 9 bases sitting between them. CDR3 protein: CASSLVEAANEKLFF. CDR3 in DNA: TGTGCCAGCAGTTTAGTGGAGGCAGCTAATGAAAAACTGTTTTTT.

The V gene is TRBV21-1, the J gene TRBJ1-5. TRBV21-1 is designated a pseudogene. The CDR3 has 15 residues. CDR3 sequence reads: CASSKVFGSAQPQHF. As DNA, the CDR3 is TGTGCCAGCAGCAAAGTCTTCGGGAGTGCTCAGCCCCAGCATTTT.

The chain is built from TRBV9 and TRBJ1-3; no firm D call. The CDR3 runs to 14 residues. Germline V lookup: CDR1 SGDLS, CDR2 YYNGEE. The V gene lost 0 bases and the J gene lost 8 bases, with 12 bases spanning the gap. The CDR3 nucleotides read TGTGCCAGCAGCGTAGGCCCGGCTGCGGACACCATATATTTT. Amino acid sequence: CASSVGPAADTIYF.

V usage is TRBV5-1 and J usage is TRBJ2-7; a possible D gene is TRBD1 (6 bases). Between the trimmed V and J ends, which lost 4 bases and 6 bases, there was a span of 11 bases. This CDR3 is 12 amino acids long. Germline values: CDR1 SGHRS, CDR2 YFSETQ. The CDR3 spells CASSRTGSEQYF. Written as DNA, the CDR3 is TGCGCCAGCAGCCGTACAGGGTCCGAGCAGTACTTC.

This clonotype has just one count. The V call is TRBV5-1, the J call TRBJ2-5; tentatively, D is TRBD1 (6 bases). CDR3 length equals 14 residues. V lost 4 bases and J 0 bases, leaving 10 bases between the germline ends. The germline gives CDR1 SGHRS, CDR2 YFSETQ. The CDR3 sequence is CASSIQGDQETQYF. DNA for the CDR3: TGCGCCAGCAGCATACAGGGTGACCAAGAGACCCAGTACTTC.

This clonotype was observed a handful of times. CDR3 in DNA: TGTGCCAGCAGTTACTCGAATCTAGCGGGGTACAATGAGCAGTTCTTC. Encoded protein: CASSYSNLAGYNEQFF. V gene TRBV6-6 combines with J gene TRBJ2-1, with 9 bases lining up with TRBD2. The CDR3 length is 16 residues. V lost 0 bases, J lost 4 bases, and 4 bases stayed unmatched. Germline lookup yields CDR1 MNHNY and CDR2 SVGAGI (reference sequence).

The gene calls are TRBV20-1 and TRBJ2-7; D is unclear. Germline values: CDR1 DFQATT, CDR2 SNEGSKA (reference sequence). The CDR3 is 14 residues long. V lost 3 bases and J 2 bases, leaving 14 bases between the germline ends. The DNA of the CDR3 is TGCAGTGCTAGGACCCGACGGCAAGCCTACGAGCAGTACTTC. It is translated as CSARTRRQAYEQYF.

This clonotype was picked up a small number of times. The V call is TRBV27, the J call TRBJ2-7; 7 bases fit TRBD1. Germline CDR1 and CDR2: MNHEY and SMNVEV (reference sequence). Losses at the gene ends were 2 bases for V and 0 bases for J; bases not matched to a gene: 7. This CDR3 has 16 amino acids. In nucleotides, the CDR3 is TGTGCCAGCAGTTTAGTCGGACAGGCAATCTCCTACGAGCAGTACTTC. This translates into CASSLVGQAISYEQYF.

This clonotype came up a few times. This chain uses TRBV7-7 with TRBJ2-5, with D unresolved. Per the germline V gene, CDR1 is SSHAT and CDR2 is FNYEAQ (reference sequence). V was clipped by 1 base and J by 4 bases, with 10 bases between them. The CDR3 is made up of 14 amino acids. This CDR3 reads CASSLGLNRETQYF. CDR3 nucleotides: TGTGCCAGCAGCTTAGGTCTGAATCGAGAGACCCAGTACTTC.

This clonotype was counted many times. The gene calls are TRBV2 and TRBJ1-1; no reliable D call. CDR1 and CDR2 from the germline V gene are SNHLY and FYNNEI. V was clipped by 6 bases and J by 7 bases, with 15 bases between them. The CDR3 runs 13 residues. For the CDR3, the DNA is TGTGCCAGCAGCCAACTGGGGATAGGTGAAGCTTTCTTT. This codes for CASSQLGIGEAFF. The variable domain in full, completed from reference TRBV2 and TRBJ1-1, reads EPEVTQTPSHQVTQMGQEVILRCVPISNHLYFYWYRQILGQKVEFLVSFYNNEISEKSEIFDDQFSVERPDGSNFTLKIRSTKLEDSAMYFCASSQLGIGEAFFGQGTRLTVV.